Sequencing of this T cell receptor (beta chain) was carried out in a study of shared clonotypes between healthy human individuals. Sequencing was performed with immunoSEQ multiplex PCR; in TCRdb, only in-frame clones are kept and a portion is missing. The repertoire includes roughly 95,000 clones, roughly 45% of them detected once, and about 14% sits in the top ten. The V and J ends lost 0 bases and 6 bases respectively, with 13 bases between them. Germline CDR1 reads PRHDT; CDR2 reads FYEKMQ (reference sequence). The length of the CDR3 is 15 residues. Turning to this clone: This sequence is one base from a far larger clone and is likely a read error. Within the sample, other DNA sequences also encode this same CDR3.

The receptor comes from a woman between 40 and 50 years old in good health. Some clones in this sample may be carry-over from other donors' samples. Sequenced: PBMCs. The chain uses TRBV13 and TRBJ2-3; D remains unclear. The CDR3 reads CASSLGSGVQDTQYF. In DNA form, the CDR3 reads TGTGCCAGCAGCTTAGGATCCGGTGTGCAGGATACGCAGTATTTT. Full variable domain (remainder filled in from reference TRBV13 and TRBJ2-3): AAGVIQSPRHLIKEKRETATLKCYPIPRHDTVYWYQQGPGQDPQFLISFYEKMQSDKGSIPDRFSAQQFSDYHSELNMSSLELGDSALYFCASSLGSGVQDTQYFGPGTRLTVL.